Presented here are 6 T cell receptor beta chains from one specimen sequenced in a study of OX40 agonist ivuxolimab in advanced cancers. The method was immunoSEQ multiplex PCR; TCRdb's version includes in-frame clones alone and lacks a portion of them. Altogether 60,000 to 75,000 clones are present, 84% being singletons, with the ten largest covering 7.9%. Material: CD4+ or CD8+ T cells sorted from blood, obtained in a trial of the OX40 agonist ivuxolimab. The receptors were gathered from an adult with an advanced solid tumor such as melanoma, head and neck, liver or kidney cancer.

The gene calls are TRBV9 and TRBJ2-2; 8 bases map to TRBD1. J was trimmed by 0 bases and V by 4 bases; bases with no gene match: 2. CDR1 is SGDLS, CDR2 YYNGEE, per germline. This CDR3 spans 15 amino acids. CDR3 in amino acids: CASSWTGTNTGELFF. The CDR3 nucleotides read TGTGCCAGCAGCTGGACAGGGACGAACACCGGGGAGCTGTTTTTT.

The chain carries TRBV2 and TRBJ2-1; 7 positions agree with TRBD1. Germline V gene lookup returns CDR1 SNHLY and CDR2 FYNNEI. V trimming: 6 bases; J trimming: 8 bases; junction bases outside the gene matches: 4. The CDR3 is made up of 12 amino acids. CDR3 sequence reads: CASRTGVDEQFF. In DNA form, the CDR3 reads TGTGCCAGCAGAACAGGGGTCGATGAGCAGTTCTTC.

The CDR3 is CASGGDSNQPQHF. The DNA of the CDR3 is TGTGCCAGCGGGGGGGACAGCAATCAGCCCCAGCATTTT. The chain carries TRBV6-6 and TRBJ1-5; tentative D call: TRBD1 (5 bases). Trimming left V 8 bases short and J 1 base short, with 9 bases between. Germline V gene data show CDR1 as MNHNY and CDR2 as SVGAGI (reference sequence). The CDR3 sequence is 13 residues long.

The J gene is TRBJ2-3, the V gene TRBV7-2, with 7 nucleotides matching TRBD2. The V gene's germline CDR1 is SGHTA and CDR2 FQGNSA. V shed 7 bases, J shed 0 bases, and the junction held 7 bases outside the gene matches. The CDR3 sequence is 15 residues long. CDR3 protein: CASIPRDYSTDTQYF. CDR3 bases: TGTGCCAGCATTCCCCGGGACTATAGCACAGATACGCAGTATTTT.

The chain is built from TRBV21-1 and TRBJ2-1. TRBV21-1 is designated a pseudogene. This CDR3 region has 17 residues. In nucleotides, the CDR3 is TGTGCCAGCAGCAAAAGGGGTAAGGGGGACTTTTACAATGAGCAGTTCTTC. This encodes CASSKRGKGDFYNEQFF.

J is TRBJ2-7 and V is TRBV20-1; D is ambiguous. The CDR3 length is 11 residues. Trimming left V 6 bases short and J 6 bases short, with 12 bases between. CDR1 DFQATT and CDR2 SNEGSKA come from the germline V gene (reference sequence). CDR3 sequence reads: CSAPRRLEQYF. CDR3 DNA sequence: TGCAGTGCCCCGCGACGGCTCGAGCAGTACTTC.